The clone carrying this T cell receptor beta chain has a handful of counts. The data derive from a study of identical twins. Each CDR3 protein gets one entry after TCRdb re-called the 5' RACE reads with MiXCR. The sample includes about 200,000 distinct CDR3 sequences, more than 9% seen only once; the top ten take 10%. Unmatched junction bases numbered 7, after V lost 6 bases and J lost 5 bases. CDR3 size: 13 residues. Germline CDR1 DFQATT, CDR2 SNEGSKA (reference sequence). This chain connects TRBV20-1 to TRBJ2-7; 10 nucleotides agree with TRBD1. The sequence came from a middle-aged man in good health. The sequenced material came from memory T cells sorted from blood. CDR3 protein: CSARGQGTHEQYF. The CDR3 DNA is TGCAGTGCCAGGGGACAGGGGACCCACGAGCAGTACTTC.